The present T cell receptor (beta chain) was sequenced within a study of technical replicates of blood from a few donors. With 4 bases clipped from V and 5 bases from J, the junction kept 5 bases outside the gene matches. From germline, CDR1 is SGHRS and CDR2 YFSETQ. This CDR3 comprises 14 residues. The repertoire was sequenced with immunoSEQ multiplex PCR; TCRdb's copy has only in-frame clones and lacks some. The sample includes about 83,000 clones, approximately 92% of them seen just once. The sample consisted of T cells isolated from PBMCs. This sequence joins TRBV5-1 and TRBJ2-1; 8 positions agree with TRBD2. The source is a human donor in good health. This chain's CDR3 is CASSITGGDNEQFF. The CDR3 region has the DNA TGCGCCAGCAGCATAACGGGGGGGGACAATGAGCAGTTCTTC.